This TCR beta chain was found in a study of neoadjuvant anti-PD-1 for oral cavity cancer. On the study more broadly: Patients mostly received three to four biweekly nivolumab doses at 3 mg/kg before surgery. Study outcomes and limitations: Pretreatment Treg/Th17 ratio correlated inversely with post-treatment tumor clonality.

To note about this clone: Its antigen is currently unknown.

J was trimmed by 2 bases and V by 7 bases; bases with no gene match: 1. This CDR3 is 11 amino acids long. The V gene's germline CDR1 is SQVTM and CDR2 ANQGSEA. The time point was: after neoadjuvant nivolumab, at surgical resection. Cohort: HPV-negative, locally advanced oral cavity squamous cell carcinoma patients. TCRdb's table, derived via immunoSEQ multiplex PCR, lists solely in-frame clones and lacks some. The data contain about 32,000 clones, around four fifths of them seen just once; the ten biggest clones take up nearly 3.5%. The source of this sequence is a person aged 35-79 years with oral cavity squamous cell carcinoma. This rearrangement joins TRBV29-1 to TRBJ2-5; the match to TRBD1 covers 7 bases. This specimen consisted of PBMCs, obtained after nivolumab (anti-PD-1) treatment. The CDR3 DNA reads as TGCAGCGCGGGACAGCAAGAGACCCAGTACTTC. Residues: CSAGQQETQYF.